This T cell receptor (beta chain) was identified during a study of CD8+ T cells in alopecia areata. Study outcomes and limitations: While patients received tofacitinib, many expanded lesional clones remained present in scalp and blood.

Extraction and reverse transcription of RNA yielded cDNA as the sequencing template. Clones were sequenced by immunoSEQ multiplex PCR, and TCRdb holds only the in-frame ones, with some missing. The sample has fewer than 150,000 clones, about three fifths seen once. Specified treatment: oral pan-JAK inhibitor, 5-10 mg twice daily. Samples from alopecia areata patients were lesional scalp punch biopsies and peripheral blood. With regard to this clone: As yet, its antigen is unknown.

The CDR3 runs 15 residues. V lost 3 bases, J lost 4 bases, and 9 bases stayed unmatched. Germline CDR1 is GTSNPN and CDR2 is SVGIG (reference sequence). The sample was CD8+ T cells sorted from blood, taken at week 4, from a patient treated with tofacitinib. The chain recombines TRBV30 with TRBJ1-5; 7 bases map to TRBD1. The sequence derives from a human donor with alopecia areata. CDR3: CAWSPPGQWNQPQHF. Written as DNA, the CDR3 is TGTGCCTGGAGCCCCCCGGGACAGTGGAATCAGCCCCAGCATTTT.